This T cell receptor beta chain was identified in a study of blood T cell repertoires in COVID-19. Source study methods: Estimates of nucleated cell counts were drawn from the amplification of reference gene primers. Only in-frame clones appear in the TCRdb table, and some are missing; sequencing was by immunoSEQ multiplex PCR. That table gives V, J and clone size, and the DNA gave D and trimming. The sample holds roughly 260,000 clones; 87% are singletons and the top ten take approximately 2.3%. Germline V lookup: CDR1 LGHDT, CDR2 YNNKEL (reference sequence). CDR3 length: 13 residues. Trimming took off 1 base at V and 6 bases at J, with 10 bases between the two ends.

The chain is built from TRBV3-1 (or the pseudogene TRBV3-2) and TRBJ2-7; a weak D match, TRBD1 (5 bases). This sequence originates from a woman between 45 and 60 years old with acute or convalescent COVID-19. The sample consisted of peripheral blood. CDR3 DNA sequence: TGTGCCAGCAGCCAAGGTGCAGGGATCGAGCAGTACTTC. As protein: CASSQGAGIEQYF.